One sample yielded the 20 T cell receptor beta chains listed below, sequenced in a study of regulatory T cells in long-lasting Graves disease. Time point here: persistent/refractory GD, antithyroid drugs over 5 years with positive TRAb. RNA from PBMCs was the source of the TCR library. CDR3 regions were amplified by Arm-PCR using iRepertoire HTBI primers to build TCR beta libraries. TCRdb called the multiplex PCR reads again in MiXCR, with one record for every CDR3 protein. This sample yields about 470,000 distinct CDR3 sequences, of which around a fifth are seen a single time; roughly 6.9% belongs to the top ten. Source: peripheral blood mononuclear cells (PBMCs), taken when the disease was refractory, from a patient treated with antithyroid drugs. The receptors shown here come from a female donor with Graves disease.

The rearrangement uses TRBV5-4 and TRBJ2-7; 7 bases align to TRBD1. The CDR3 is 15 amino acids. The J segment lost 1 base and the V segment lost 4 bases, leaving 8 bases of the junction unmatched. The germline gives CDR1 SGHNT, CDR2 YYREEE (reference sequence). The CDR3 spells CASSARTGRSYEQYF. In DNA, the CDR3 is TGTGCCAGCAGCGCGAGGACAGGACGGTCCTACGAGCAGTACTTC. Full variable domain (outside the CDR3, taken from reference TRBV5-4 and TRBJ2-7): ETGVTQSPTHLIKTRGQQVTLRCSSQSGHNTVSWYQQALGQGPQFIFQYYREEENGRGNFPPRFSGLQFPNYSSELNVNALELDDSALYLCASSARTGRSYEQYFGPGTRLTVT.

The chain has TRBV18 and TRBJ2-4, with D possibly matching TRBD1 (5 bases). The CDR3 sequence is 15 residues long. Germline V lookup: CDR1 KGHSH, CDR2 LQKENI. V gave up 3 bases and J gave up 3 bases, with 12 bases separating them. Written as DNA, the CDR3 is TGTGCCAGCTCACCCGGGTCCAGGGACAAAAACATTCAGTACTTC. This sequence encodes CASSPGSRDKNIQYF.

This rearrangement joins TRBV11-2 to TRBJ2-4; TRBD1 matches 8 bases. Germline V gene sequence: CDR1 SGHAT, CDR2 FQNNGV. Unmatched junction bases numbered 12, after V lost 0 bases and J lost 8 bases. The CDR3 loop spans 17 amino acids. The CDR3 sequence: CASSLDRLGTGMDIQYF. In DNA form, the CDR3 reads TGTGCCAGCAGCTTAGATCGTTTAGGGACAGGCATGGACATTCAGTACTTC.

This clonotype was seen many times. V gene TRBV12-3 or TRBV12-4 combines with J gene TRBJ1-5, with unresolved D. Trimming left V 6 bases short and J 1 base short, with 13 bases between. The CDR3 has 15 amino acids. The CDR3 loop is CASSLRSPSNQPQHF. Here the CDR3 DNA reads TGTGCCAGCAGCCTTAGGTCACCGAGCAATCAGCCCCAGCATTTT.

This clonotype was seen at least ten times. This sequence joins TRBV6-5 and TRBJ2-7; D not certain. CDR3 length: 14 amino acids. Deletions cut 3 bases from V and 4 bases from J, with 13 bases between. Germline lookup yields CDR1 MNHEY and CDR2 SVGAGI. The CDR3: CASSYGESRYEQYF. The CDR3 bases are TGTGCCAGCAGTTATGGTGAAAGCAGGTACGAGCAGTACTTC.

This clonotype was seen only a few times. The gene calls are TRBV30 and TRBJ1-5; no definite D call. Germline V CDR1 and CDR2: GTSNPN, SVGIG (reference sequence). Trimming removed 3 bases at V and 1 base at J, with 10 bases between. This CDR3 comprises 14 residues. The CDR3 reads CAWRPFGSNQPQHF. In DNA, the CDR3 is TGTGCCTGGAGACCTTTTGGGAGCAATCAGCCCCAGCATTTT.

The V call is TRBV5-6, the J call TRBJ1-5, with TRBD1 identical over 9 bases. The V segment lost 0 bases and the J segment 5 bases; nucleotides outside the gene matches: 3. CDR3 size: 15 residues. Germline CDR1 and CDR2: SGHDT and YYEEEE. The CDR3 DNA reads TGTGCCAGCAGCTTGGGACAGGGGGTTGATCAGCCCCAGCATTTT. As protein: CASSLGQGVDQPQHF.

The CDR3, as DNA: TGTGCCAGCAGCCCAGGACATTCGTCTGGGGCCAACGTCCTGACTTTC. Its translation: CASSPGHSSGANVLTF. This chain uses TRBV7-3 with TRBJ2-6, with a possible D match to TRBD1 (5 bases). Germline V gives CDR1 SGHTA, CDR2 FQGTGA. Trimming stripped 5 bases from V and 1 base from J, with 12 bases between. CDR3 size: 16 residues.

CDR3 in amino acids: CASREDPSRVEQFF. The CDR3 bases are TGTGCCAGCAGAGAAGACCCCTCGAGGGTTGAGCAGTTCTTC. The gene calls are TRBV12-3 or TRBV12-4 and TRBJ2-1; possibly TRBD2 for D (5 bases). This CDR3 region has 14 residues. V was cut by 6 bases and J by 9 bases, with 18 bases left in between.

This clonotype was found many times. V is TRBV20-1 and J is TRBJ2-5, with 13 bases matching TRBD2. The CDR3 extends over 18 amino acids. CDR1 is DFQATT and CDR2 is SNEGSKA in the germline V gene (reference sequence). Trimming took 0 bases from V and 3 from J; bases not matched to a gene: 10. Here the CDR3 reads CSAREIPGLAGVEETQYF. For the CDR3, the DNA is TGCAGTGCTAGAGAGATCCCCGGACTAGCGGGAGTGGAAGAGACCCAGTACTTC.

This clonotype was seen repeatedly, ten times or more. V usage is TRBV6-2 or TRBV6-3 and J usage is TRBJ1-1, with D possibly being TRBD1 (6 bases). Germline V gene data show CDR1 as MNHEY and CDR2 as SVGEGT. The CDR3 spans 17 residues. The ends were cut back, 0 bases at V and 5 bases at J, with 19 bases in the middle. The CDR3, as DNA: TGTGCCAGCAGTTACTCGGACTGGGCAGGGGCTGGGACTGAAGCTTTCTTT. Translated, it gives CASSYSDWAGAGTEAFF.

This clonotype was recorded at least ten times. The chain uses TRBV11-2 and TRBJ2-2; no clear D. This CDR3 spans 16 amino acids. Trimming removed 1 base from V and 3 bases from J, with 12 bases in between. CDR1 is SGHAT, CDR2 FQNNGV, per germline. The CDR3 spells CASSLAPGWDTGELFF. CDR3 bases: TGTGCCAGCAGCTTAGCCCCGGGCTGGGACACCGGGGAGCTGTTTTTT. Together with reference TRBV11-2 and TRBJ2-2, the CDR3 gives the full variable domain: EAGVAQSPRYKIIEKRQSVAFWCNPISGHATLYWYQQILGQGPKLLIQFQNNGVVDDSQLPKDRFSAERLKGVDSTLKIQPAKLEDSAVYLCASSLAPGWDTGELFFGEGSRLTVL.

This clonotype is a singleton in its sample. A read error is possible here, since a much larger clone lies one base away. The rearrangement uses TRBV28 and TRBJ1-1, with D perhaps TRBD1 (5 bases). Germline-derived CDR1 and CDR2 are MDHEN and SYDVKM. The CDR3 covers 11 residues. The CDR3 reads CARSELGGAFF. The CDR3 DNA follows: TGTGCCCGCAGTGAGCTTGGGGGAGCTTTCTTT. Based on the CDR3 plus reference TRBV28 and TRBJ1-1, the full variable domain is DVKVTQSSRYLVKRTGEKVFLECVQDMDHENMFWYRQDPGLGLRLIYFSYDVKMKEKGDIPEGYSVSREKKERFSLILESASTNQTSMYLCARSELGGAFFGQGTRLTVV.

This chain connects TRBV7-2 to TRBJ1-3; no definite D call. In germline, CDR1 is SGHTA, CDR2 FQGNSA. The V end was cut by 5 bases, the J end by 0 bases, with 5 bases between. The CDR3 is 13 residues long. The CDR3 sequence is CASSLLSGNTIYF. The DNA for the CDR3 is TGTGCCAGCAGCCTTCTCTCTGGAAACACCATATATTTT.

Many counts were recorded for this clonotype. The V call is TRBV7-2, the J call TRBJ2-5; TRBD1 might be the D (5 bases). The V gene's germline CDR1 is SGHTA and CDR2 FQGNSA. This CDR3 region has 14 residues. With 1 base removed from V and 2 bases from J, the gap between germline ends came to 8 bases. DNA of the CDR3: TGTGCCAGCAGCTTAGAAGCAGGGCAAGAGACCCAGTACTTC. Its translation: CASSLEAGQETQYF.

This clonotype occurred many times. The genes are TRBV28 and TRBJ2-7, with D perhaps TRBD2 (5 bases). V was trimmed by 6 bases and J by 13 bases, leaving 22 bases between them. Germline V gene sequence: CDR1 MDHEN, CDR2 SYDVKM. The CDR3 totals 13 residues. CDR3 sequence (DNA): TGTGCCAGCAGAAACCCCTTAGGCCGAGGGCTATACTTC. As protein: CASRNPLGRGLYF.

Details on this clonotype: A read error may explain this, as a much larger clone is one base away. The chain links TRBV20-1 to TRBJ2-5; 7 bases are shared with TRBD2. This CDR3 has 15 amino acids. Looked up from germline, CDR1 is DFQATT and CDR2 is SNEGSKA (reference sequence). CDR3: CSARDLTRGDETRYF. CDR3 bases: TGCAGTGCTAGAGATTTAACCCGGGGGGACGAGACCCGGTACTTC.

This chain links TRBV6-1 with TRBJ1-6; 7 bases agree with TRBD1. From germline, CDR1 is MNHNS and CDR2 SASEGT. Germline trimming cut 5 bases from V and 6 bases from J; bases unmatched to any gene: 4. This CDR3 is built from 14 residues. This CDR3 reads CASSMTGSNSPLHF. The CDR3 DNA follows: TGTGCCAGCAGTATGACAGGGTCTAATTCACCCCTCCACTTT.

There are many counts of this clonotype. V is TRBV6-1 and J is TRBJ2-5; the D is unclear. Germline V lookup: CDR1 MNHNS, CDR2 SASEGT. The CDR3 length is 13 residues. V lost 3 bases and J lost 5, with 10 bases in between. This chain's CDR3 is CASSEVVRETQYF. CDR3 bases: TGTGCCAGCAGTGAGGTTGTGAGGGAGACCCAGTACTTC.

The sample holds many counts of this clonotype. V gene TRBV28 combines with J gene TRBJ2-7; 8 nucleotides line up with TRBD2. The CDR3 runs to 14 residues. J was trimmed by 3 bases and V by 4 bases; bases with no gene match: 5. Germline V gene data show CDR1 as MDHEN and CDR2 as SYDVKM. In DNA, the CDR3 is TGTGCCAGCAGTTCGGGGGGGGTAGACTACGAGCAGTACTTC. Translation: CASSSGGVDYEQYF.